The 14 T cell receptor beta chains reported below all come from one sample, sequenced in a study of T-cell memory formation after mild COVID-19. TCRdb called the 5' RACE reads again in MiXCR, with one record for every CDR3 protein. The data contain 110,000 or so distinct CDR3 sequences, about a fifth of them singletons. The sequenced material came from PBMCs or a T cell subset sorted from them (not recorded which). The origin of the receptors is a man aged 18 to 30 who had mild COVID-19 (a few samples of this study predate the infection). Cell type and time point are not known.

This clonotype turned up a few times. This chain connects TRBV10-3 to TRBJ2-7; no definite D call. V lost 3 bases, J lost 2 bases, and 5 bases lay in between. The CDR3 length is 12 residues. Germline V lookup: CDR1 ENHRY, CDR2 SYGVKD. The DNA of the CDR3 is TGTGCCATCAGTGAAGGAACCTACGAGCAGTACTTC. Translated, it gives CAISEGTYEQYF.

This clonotype was seen a few times. The genes are TRBV7-9 and TRBJ2-1; D is perhaps TRBD1 or TRBD2 (5 bases each). This CDR3 has 16 residues. Germline values: CDR1 SEHNR, CDR2 FQNEAQ (reference sequence). V was clipped by 7 bases and J by 4 bases, with 20 bases between them. The CDR3 sequence: CASTFGGTGRYNEQFF. The CDR3 DNA is TGTGCCAGCACCTTTGGAGGAACGGGGCGTTACAATGAGCAGTTCTTC.

The chain recombines TRBV4-1 with TRBJ2-3; D may be TRBD2 (7 bases). V lost 4 bases to trimming and J lost 4 bases, with 15 bases between them. This CDR3 comprises 15 residues. The V gene's germline CDR1 is MGHRA and CDR2 YSYEKL. The CDR3 is CASSRRGASPDTQYF. The CDR3 DNA sequence: TGCGCCAGCAGCCGCCGGGGGGCTTCCCCAGATACGCAGTATTTT.

The chain is built from TRBV9 and TRBJ2-3; 9 nucleotides agree with TRBD2. Germline V lookup: CDR1 SGDLS, CDR2 YYNGEE. The V gene end was trimmed by 6 bases and the J gene end by 0 bases; junction bases not matched to a gene: 11. This CDR3 contains 17 residues. CDR3 sequence reads: CASTPLAGAPSTDTQYF. The CDR3, as DNA: TGTGCCAGCACCCCCTTAGCGGGGGCCCCTAGCACAGATACGCAGTATTTT.

The chain joins TRBV4-3 to TRBJ2-5; D unclear. V shed 0 bases and J shed 9 bases, with 8 bases lying between them. The germline gives CDR1 LGHNA, CDR2 YSLEER. This CDR3 has 12 amino acids. The CDR3 is CASSQDFGAQYF. The CDR3 bases are TGCGCCAGCAGCCAAGATTTTGGGGCCCAGTACTTC.

V usage is TRBV5-6 and J usage is TRBJ1-1; 7 bases are shared with TRBD1. V lost 3 bases to trimming and J lost 5 bases; unmatched junction nucleotides: 7. The CDR3 extends over 14 amino acids. CDR1 is SGHDT and CDR2 is YYEEEE in the germline V gene. The CDR3 bases are TGTGCCAGCAGCTCATACAGGGGTCGTACTGAAGCTTTCTTT. It is translated as CASSSYRGRTEAFF. The variable domain in full, with the rest retrieved from reference TRBV5-6 and TRBJ1-1, is DAGVTQSPTHLIKTRGQQVTLRCSPKSGHDTVSWYQQALGQGPQFIFQYYEEEERQRGNFPDRFSGHQFPNYSSELNVNALLLGDSALYLCASSSYRGRTEAFFGQGTRLTVV.

This chain links TRBV12-3 or TRBV12-4 with TRBJ1-5, with D tentatively TRBD1 (5 bases). The CDR3 is made up of 14 amino acids. The V and J ends lost 3 bases and 7 bases respectively, with 13 bases between them. DNA for the CDR3: TGTGCCAGCAGTTTCTCCCCAGGGAACCAGCCCCAGCATTTT. Protein sequence: CASSFSPGNQPQHF.

The chain recombines TRBV5-5 with TRBJ2-1; D is unresolved. Germline values: CDR1 SGHKS, CDR2 YYEKEE (reference sequence). V lost 4 bases, J lost 10 bases, and 12 bases lay in between. This CDR3 has 12 amino acids. The CDR3 loop is CASSISVGEQFF. DNA of the CDR3: TGTGCCAGCAGCATCTCTGTTGGCGAGCAGTTCTTC.

The sample holds a few counts of this clonotype. DNA for the CDR3: TGTGCCAGCAGCCAAGGGGCTTGGGACAGCATAAGCTCCTACAATGAGCAGTTCTTC. It is translated as CASSQGAWDSISSYNEQFF. This chain connects TRBV14 to TRBJ2-1; 7 bases fit TRBD1. The J segment lost 0 bases and the V segment lost 1 base, leaving 12 bases of the junction unmatched. The CDR3 is made up of 19 amino acids. Germline CDR1 SGHDN, CDR2 FVKESK.

This clonotype was picked up a small number of times. The V gene is TRBV6-1, the J gene TRBJ1-2; D ambiguous. CDR1 MNHNS and CDR2 SASEGT come from the germline V gene. The CDR3 sequence is 13 residues long. Trimming took 4 bases from V and 3 from J, leaving 9 bases between them. The CDR3 sequence: CASSGSADYGYTF. For the CDR3, the DNA is TGTGCCAGCAGTGGGTCGGCAGACTATGGCTACACCTTC.

This clonotype was counted between two and nine times. This chain uses TRBV11-1 with TRBJ2-2, with D perhaps TRBD1 or TRBD2 (5 bases each). CDR3 size: 13 residues. Germline CDR1 reads SGHAT; CDR2 reads FQDESV (reference sequence). The V and J ends lost 7 bases and 3 bases respectively, with 9 bases between them. The CDR3 sequence is CASTGTDTGELFF. Written as DNA, the CDR3 is TGTGCCAGCACAGGGACGGACACCGGGGAGCTGTTTTTT.

The V call is TRBV29-1, the J call TRBJ2-7; D not resolved. V was cut by 7 bases and J by 3 bases, with 13 bases left in between. Germline-derived CDR1 and CDR2 are SQVTM and ANQGSEA. This CDR3 is 12 amino acids long. The DNA of the CDR3 is TGCAGCGCTCGGTTATCACTCTACGAGCAGTACGTC. As protein: CSARLSLYEQYV.

The chain combines TRBV11-2 with TRBJ2-1; TRBD2 is a possible D gene (7 bases). The CDR3 covers 15 residues. V dropped 5 bases and J dropped 6 bases, with 17 bases sitting between them. CDR1 is SGHAT, CDR2 FQNNGV, per germline. The CDR3 DNA is TGTGCCAGCAGCATTGGGGGGGGGCTCCTCAATGAGCAGTTCTTC. It specifies CASSIGGGLLNEQFF.

The V call is TRBV9, the J call TRBJ2-2; D ambiguous. Germline V gene data show CDR1 as SGDLS and CDR2 as YYNGEE. There are 15 residues in the CDR3. With 2 bases removed from V and 2 bases from J, the gap between germline ends came to 10 bases. The CDR3 DNA is TGTGCCAGCAGCGTTTCAGCCGTAAACACCGGGGAGCTGTTTTTT. This translates into CASSVSAVNTGELFF.